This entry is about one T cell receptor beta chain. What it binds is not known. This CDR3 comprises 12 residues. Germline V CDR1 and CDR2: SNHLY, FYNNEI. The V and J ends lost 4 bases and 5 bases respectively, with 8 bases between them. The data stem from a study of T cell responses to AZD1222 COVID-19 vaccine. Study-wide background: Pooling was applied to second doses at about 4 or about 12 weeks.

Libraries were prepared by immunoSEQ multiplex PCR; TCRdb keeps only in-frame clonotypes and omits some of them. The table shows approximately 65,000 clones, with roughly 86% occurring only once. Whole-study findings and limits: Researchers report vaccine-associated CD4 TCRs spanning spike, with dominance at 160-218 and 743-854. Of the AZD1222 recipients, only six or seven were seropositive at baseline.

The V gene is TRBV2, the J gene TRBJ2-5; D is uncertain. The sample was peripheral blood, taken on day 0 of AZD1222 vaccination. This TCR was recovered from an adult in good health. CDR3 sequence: CASSVQSETQYF. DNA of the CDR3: TGTGCCAGCAGTGTCCAGTCGGAGACCCAGTACTTC.